A single sample is the source of the 25 T cell receptor beta chains below, sequenced in a study of blood T cell repertoires in COVID-19. This table comes from immunoSEQ multiplex PCR, and its TCRdb copy is limited to in-frame clones, with some not included. The sample shows roughly 100,000 clones, over 75% of them seen only once. The specimen sequenced was peripheral blood. These TCRs come from a man aged 70 or older with acute or convalescent COVID-19.

The chain has TRBV19 and TRBJ1-1; TRBD1 matches 9 bases. This CDR3 region has 16 residues. In germline, CDR1 is LNHDA, CDR2 SQIVND (reference sequence). The junction had 9 bases not matched to a gene; V was cut back by 4 bases and J by 3 bases. In DNA form, the CDR3 reads TGTGCCAGTAGTACCACGCGGACAGGGGCGGACACTGAAGCTTTCTTT. This sequence encodes CASSTTRTGADTEAFF.

V usage is TRBV19 and J usage is TRBJ1-5; TRBD1 is a possible D gene (5 bases). CDR3 length: 16 amino acids. V was shortened by 6 bases and J by 2 bases, with 17 bases between the two germline ends. Germline lookup yields CDR1 LNHDA and CDR2 SQIVND (reference sequence). The CDR3 spells CASRLSGGRGNQPQHF. CDR3 coding DNA: TGTGCCAGTAGACTATCCGGGGGTCGGGGCAATCAGCCCCAGCATTTT.

This clone was recorded a few times. The chain is built from TRBV18 and TRBJ1-1; D might be TRBD1 (6 bases). V was shortened by 3 bases and J by 2 bases, with 13 bases between the two germline ends. The CDR3 runs 15 residues. Germline lookup yields CDR1 KGHSH and CDR2 LQKENI. The CDR3 spells CASSPSTGINTEAFF. The CDR3 bases are TGTGCCAGCTCACCCTCTACAGGGATCAACACTGAAGCTTTCTTT. The full variable domain, completed using reference TRBV18 and TRBJ1-1, is NAGVMQNPRHLVRRRGQEARLRCSPMKGHSHVYWYRQLPEEGLKFMVYLQKENIIDESGMPKERFSAEFPKEGPSILRIQQVVRGDSAAYFCASSPSTGINTEAFFGQGTRLTVV.

The chain joins TRBV28 to TRBJ1-5; D ambiguous. Germline CDR1 is MDHEN and CDR2 is SYDVKM. The V end was cut by 3 bases, the J end by 0 bases, with 21 bases between. The CDR3 is made up of 19 amino acids. Here the CDR3 DNA reads TGTGCCAGCAGTTTTTCCGCCCACGCGGGGATATATAGCAATCAGCCCCAGCATTTT. Translation: CASSFSAHAGIYSNQPQHF.

This clone has only a few counts. The chain carries TRBV10-1 and TRBJ1-4; a possible D gene is TRBD1 (5 bases). CDR3 length: 15 residues. Between the trimmed V and J ends, which lost 2 bases and 3 bases, there was a span of 10 bases. The germline V gene encodes CDR1 WNHNN and CDR2 SYGVQD (reference sequence). CDR3 bases: TGCGCCAGCAGTGAGGGGGGACTGGCTAATGAAAAACTGTTTTTT. It translates to CASSEGGLANEKLFF.

The rearrangement links TRBV5-1 to TRBJ1-2; perhaps TRBD1 as D (6 bases). The germline CDR1 and CDR2 sequences are SGHRS and YFSETQ. This CDR3 has 13 residues. Trimming took 3 bases from V and 2 from J, leaving 8 bases between them. CDR3 residues: CASSWTANYGYTF. Written as DNA, the CDR3 is TGCGCCAGCAGCTGGACAGCCAACTATGGCTACACCTTC.

The CDR3 reads CATSRDDMWTVRGTEAFF. CDR3 coding DNA: TGTGCCACCAGCAGAGACGATATGTGGACTGTCAGGGGGACTGAAGCTTTCTTT. The rearrangement joins TRBV15 to TRBJ1-1; 7 nucleotides line up with TRBD1. The CDR3 totals 18 residues. Germline-derived CDR1 and CDR2 are LNHNV and YYDKDF (reference sequence). With V trimmed by 0 bases and J by 5 bases, 15 bases remained unmatched. Filled out from reference TRBV15 and TRBJ1-1, the complete variable domain reads DAMVIQNPRYQVTQFGKPVTLSCSQTLNHNVMYWYQQKSSQAPKLLFHYYDKDFNNEADTPDNFQSRRPNTSFCFLDIRSPGLGDTAMYLCATSRDDMWTVRGTEAFFGQGTRLTVV.

The gene calls are TRBV7-2 and TRBJ1-2, with 10 bases fitting TRBD1. The CDR3 spans 15 residues. The germline V gene has CDR1 SGHTA and CDR2 FQGNSA. V was pared by 1 base and J by 7 bases, with 6 bases of the junction left unmatched. The CDR3 sequence is CASSLVGQGSRGYTF. For the CDR3, the DNA is TGTGCCAGCAGCTTAGTGGGACAGGGGAGTCGTGGCTACACCTTC.

The genes are TRBV19 and TRBJ1-4, with 7 nucleotides matching TRBD1. The germline CDR1 and CDR2 sequences are LNHDA and SQIVND (reference sequence). This CDR3 has 15 amino acids. V gave up 7 bases and J gave up 4 bases; unmatched junction bases: 9. CDR3 nucleotide sequence: TGTGCCAGTAAAGGGGGCATGGGTGATAATGAAAAACTGTTTTTT. Its protein is CASKGGMGDNEKLFF.

The V gene is TRBV7-9, the J gene TRBJ1-1; the match to TRBD1 covers 7 bases. Trimming removed 4 bases from V and 3 bases from J; junction bases left unmatched: 8. Looked up from germline, CDR1 is SEHNR and CDR2 is FQNEAQ (reference sequence). There are 15 residues in the CDR3. The CDR3 DNA sequence: TGTGCCAGCAGCTCCAGACAGGGTCGGGACACTGAAGCTTTCTTT. It encodes CASSSRQGRDTEAFF.

The chain links TRBV5-4 to TRBJ1-1, with D unclear. Germline V gene lookup returns CDR1 SGHNT and CDR2 YYREEE (reference sequence). The CDR3 runs 12 residues. Trimming cost V 0 bases and J 7 bases, with 7 bases left between them. CDR3 DNA: TGTGCCAGCAGCTTGGGAGATTATGAAGCTTTCTTT. Protein product: CASSLGDYEAFF. The full variable domain, in which reference TRBV5-4 and TRBJ1-1 provide the parts outside the CDR3, is ETGVTQSPTHLIKTRGQQVTLRCSSQSGHNTVSWYQQALGQGPQFIFQYYREEENGRGNFPPRFSGLQFPNYSSELNVNALELDDSALYLCASSLGDYEAFFGQGTRLTVV.

This chain links TRBV24-1 with TRBJ1-5; 9 nucleotides line up with TRBD1. Germline CDR1 is KGHDR and CDR2 is SFDVKD. The CDR3 is 14 amino acids. After removal of 5 bases from V and 5 bases from J, the junction contained 3 bases not matched to a gene. CDR3 nucleotides: TGTGCCACCAGTGCCGGACAGGGGTATCAGCCCCAGCATTTT. Amino acid sequence: CATSAGQGYQPQHF.

The chain joins TRBV11-2 to TRBJ1-1, with a possible D match to TRBD1 (5 bases). The CDR3 runs 15 residues. Trimming removed 1 base at V and 1 base at J, with 10 bases between. The V gene's germline CDR1 is SGHAT and CDR2 FQNNGV. The CDR3, as DNA: TGTGCCAGCAGCTTAGTTGCCCAGGGGAACACTGAAGCTTTCTTT. Translated, it gives CASSLVAQGNTEAFF.

This clone was observed once. This rearrangement joins TRBV30 to TRBJ1-1, with D unresolved. There are 15 residues in the CDR3. The ends were cut back, 5 bases at V and 7 bases at J, with 23 bases in the middle. The germline gives CDR1 GTSNPN, CDR2 SVGIG (reference sequence). The CDR3, as DNA: TGTGCCTGGTCCAGCGAAATGAGGGCGACCAGTGAAGCTTTCTTT. It translates to CAWSSEMRATSEAFF.

The chain has TRBV25-1 and TRBJ1-6; D uncertain. Trimming stripped 4 bases from V and 8 bases from J, with 6 bases between. Germline CDR1 is MGHDK and CDR2 is SYGVNS. The CDR3 contains 12 residues. The CDR3 sequence: CASSASHSPLHF. CDR3 DNA: TGTGCCAGCAGTGCGTCCCATTCACCCCTCCACTTT.

V and J are TRBV6-5 and TRBJ1-3, with D maybe TRBD1 (6 bases). The CDR3 runs 14 residues. Germline values: CDR1 MNHEY, CDR2 SVGAGI. V shed 7 bases and J shed 9 bases, with 19 bases lying between them. The CDR3 nucleotides read TGTGCCAGCATTCGAACCGGGACAATCGGCACCATATATTTT. Amino acids: CASIRTGTIGTIYF.

Written as DNA, the CDR3 is TGCGCCACACTGGACTACCAAGAGACCCAGTACTTC. This codes for CATLDYQETQYF. The chain couples TRBV10-2 to TRBJ2-5; possibly TRBD2 for D (5 bases). Trimming shortened V by 10 bases and J by 0 bases, and 9 bases separated the two germline ends. The CDR3 has 12 residues. The germline V gene encodes CDR1 WSHSY and CDR2 SAAADI.

This clone has a single count. CDR3 protein: CSVVGTGGMNTEAFF. Here the CDR3 DNA reads TGCAGCGTCGTTGGGACAGGGGGAATGAACACTGAAGCTTTCTTT. The rearrangement links TRBV29-1 to TRBJ1-1; 11 positions match TRBD1. The germline CDR1 and CDR2 sequences are SQVTM and ANQGSEA. J gave up 0 bases and V 6 bases, and 6 bases lay outside the gene matches. The CDR3 has 15 amino acids.

The genes are TRBV28 and TRBJ1-1, with D unclear. Germline CDR1 MDHEN, CDR2 SYDVKM. Trimming pared 4 bases from V and 1 base from J, leaving 13 bases between. This CDR3 region has 15 residues. CDR3 nucleotide sequence: TGTGCCAGCAGTTCTCCGGGTCCCGGGAACACTGAAGCTTTCTTT. Amino acid sequence: CASSSPGPGNTEAFF.

The V and J genes are TRBV7-9 and TRBJ2-7; no clear D gene. The CDR3 is 13 amino acids. The V gene's germline CDR1 is SEHNR and CDR2 FQNEAQ (reference sequence). The V end lost 1 base, the J end lost 2 bases, and 6 bases lay between the germline ends. CDR3 nucleotides: TGTGCCAGCAGCTTAGGACAACCCTACGAGCAGTACGTC. Encoded protein: CASSLGQPYEQYV.

This clone was recorded many times. At one end the junction does not follow the germline gene, possibly because of a read error. This chain joins TRBV5-4 and TRBJ1-2; D not certain. The CDR3 has 14 residues. The germline gives CDR1 SGHNT, CDR2 YYREEE (reference sequence). The CDR3: CASSSPGAKYGYTF. In DNA form, the CDR3 reads TGTGCCAGCAGCTCTCCGGGAGCTAAGTATGGCTACACCTTC.

This rearrangement joins TRBV6-5 to TRBJ1-5, with 12 bases aligning to TRBD1. CDR1 is MNHEY, CDR2 SVGAGI, per germline. This CDR3 is built from 14 residues. The trim removed 6 bases at V and 7 bases at J, leaving 4 bases unmatched. The CDR3 loop is CASRGQGARQPQHF. The CDR3 DNA sequence: TGTGCCAGCAGGGGACAGGGGGCTAGGCAGCCCCAGCATTTT.

The CDR3 region has the DNA TGTGCCTGGAGTCTCAACCGACAGCTCACAGATACGCAGTATTTT. Translation gives CAWSLNRQLTDTQYF. The chain links TRBV30 to TRBJ2-3; weak D call: TRBD1 (5 bases). Germline lookup yields CDR1 GTSNPN and CDR2 SVGIG (reference sequence). The CDR3 has 15 amino acids. The V gene lost 2 bases and the J gene lost 2 bases, with 14 bases spanning the gap. Combining the CDR3 with reference TRBV30 and TRBJ2-3 gives the whole variable domain SQTIHQWPATLVQPVGSPLSLECTVEGTSNPNLYWYRQAAGRGLQLLFYSVGIGQISSEVPQNLSASRPQDRQFILSSKKLLLSDSGFYLCAWSLNRQLTDTQYFGPGTRLTVL.

This clone appeared a single time. This chain joins TRBV9 and TRBJ2-2, with TRBD1 identical over 7 bases. CDR3 length equals 14 residues. Per the germline V gene, CDR1 is SGDLS and CDR2 is YYNGEE. V lost 1 base to trimming and J lost 4 bases; unmatched junction nucleotides: 1. The CDR3 sequence: CASSVSGGTGELFF. Here the CDR3 DNA reads TGTGCCAGCAGCGTATCAGGGGGCACCGGGGAGCTGTTTTTT.

V gene TRBV29-1 combines with J gene TRBJ1-2, with 10 bases identical to TRBD1. Per germline, CDR1 SQVTM and CDR2 ANQGSEA. The CDR3 extends over 11 amino acids. V shed 6 bases, J shed 12 bases, and the junction held 7 bases outside the gene matches. As DNA, the CDR3 is TGCAGCGTCGGTAATGGACAGGGGGACACCTTC. Translated, it gives CSVGNGQGDTF.